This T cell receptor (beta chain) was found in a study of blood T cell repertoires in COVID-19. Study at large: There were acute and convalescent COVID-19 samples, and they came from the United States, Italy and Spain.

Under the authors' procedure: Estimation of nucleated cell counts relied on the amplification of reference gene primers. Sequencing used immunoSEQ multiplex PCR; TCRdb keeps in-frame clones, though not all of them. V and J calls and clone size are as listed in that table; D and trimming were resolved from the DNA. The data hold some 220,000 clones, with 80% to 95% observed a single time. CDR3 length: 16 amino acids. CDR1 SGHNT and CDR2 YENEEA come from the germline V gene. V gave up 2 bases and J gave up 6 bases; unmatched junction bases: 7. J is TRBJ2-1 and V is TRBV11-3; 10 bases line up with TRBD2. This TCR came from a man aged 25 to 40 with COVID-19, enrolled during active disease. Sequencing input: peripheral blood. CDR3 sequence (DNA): TGTGCCAGCAGCTTAAGCGGGGGGGCCGTCTTCAATGAGCAGTTCTTC. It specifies CASSLSGGAVFNEQFF.